Below, 19 T cell receptor beta chains from the same sample are listed, as sequenced in a study of HIV-infected patients and healthy controls. TCRdb processed the 5' RACE reads anew with MiXCR; each CDR3 protein has one entry. The top ten hold under 6% of the sample, which has about 63,000 distinct CDR3 sequences, about 16% seen once. The specimen sequenced was CD4+ T cells from blood. Receptors originate from a human donor in good health.

Many counts were recorded for this clonotype. The gene calls are TRBV6-1 and TRBJ1-5; D call uncertain. The CDR3 length is 15 residues. CDR1 and CDR2 (germline): MNHNS, SASEGT. With 4 bases removed from V and 0 bases from J, the gap between germline ends came to 10 bases. In DNA form, the CDR3 reads TGTGCCAGCAGTGTGGCTGGGGATAGCAATCAGCCCCAGCATTTT. It codes for CASSVAGDSNQPQHF.

In this sample, this clonotype turned up a few times. V is TRBV20-1 and J is TRBJ1-6, with 10 positions matching TRBD1. The CDR3 covers 13 residues. V was clipped by 5 bases and J by 9 bases; unmatched bases: 4. Germline CDR1 is DFQATT and CDR2 is SNEGSKA (reference sequence). CDR3 region: CSAWTGGSSPLHF. The CDR3 bases are TGCAGTGCTTGGACAGGGGGATCTTCACCCCTCCACTTT.

This clonotype was found a few times. The V call is TRBV20-1, the J call TRBJ1-4; weak D call: TRBD1 (6 bases). The CDR3 consists of 15 residues. V was clipped by 4 bases and J by 10 bases, with 22 bases between them. Germline CDR1 DFQATT, CDR2 SNEGSKA (reference sequence). In nucleotides, the CDR3 is TGCAGTGCTACTTCGGCGGGGGCCAAGACAGGAAAACTGTTTTTT. Translated: CSATSAGAKTGKLFF.

J is TRBJ2-6 and V is TRBV19; D is tentatively TRBD1 or TRBD2 (5 bases each). Germline V gene lookup returns CDR1 LNHDA and CDR2 SQIVND (reference sequence). The germline V and J ends were trimmed by 4 bases and 4 bases, with 17 bases remaining between them. There are 17 residues in the CDR3. This CDR3 is CASSKGRAEGGANVLTF. The DNA for the CDR3 is TGTGCCAGTAGTAAGGGCCGTGCCGAGGGGGGGGCCAACGTCCTGACTTTC.

Of note for this clonotype: At one end, the junction sequence differs from germline, possibly due to a read error. The chain has TRBV30 and TRBJ1-5; tentative D call: TRBD1 (6 bases). This CDR3 is 16 amino acids long. In germline, CDR1 is GTSNPN, CDR2 SVGIG (reference sequence). CDR3 in amino acids: CAWSVPGAYSDQPQHF. CDR3 bases: TGTGCCTGGAGTGTACCAGGGGCCTATAGCGATCAGCCCCAGCATTTT. Combining the CDR3 with reference TRBV30 and TRBJ1-5 gives the whole variable domain SQTIHQWPATLVQPVGSPLSLECTVEGTSNPNLYWYRQAAGRGLQLLFYSVGIGQISSEVPQNLSASRPQDRQFILSSKKLLLSDSGFYLCAWSVPGAYSDQPQHFGDGTRLSIL.

The chain couples TRBV21-1 to TRBJ2-1; no DNA check was done on the table's D call, TRBD2. TRBV21-1 is noted as a pseudogene. The CDR3 is made up of 19 amino acids. This CDR3 is CASSKECGSGRARWNEQFF. CDR3 coding DNA: TGTGCCAGCAGCAAAGAGTGTGGTAGCGGGAGGGCCCGGTGGAATGAGCAGTTCTTC.

The chain's CDR3 is CASSYGGTDTQYF. CDR3 sequence (DNA): TGTGCCAGCAGTTACGGGGGCACAGATACGCAGTATTTT. This chain uses TRBV6-2 or TRBV6-3 with TRBJ2-3, with D unclear. The V and J ends lost 2 bases and 1 base respectively, with 4 bases between them. The CDR3 consists of 13 residues. Germline CDR1 and CDR2: MNHEY and SVGEGT.

The chain has TRBV24-1 and TRBJ1-1; D is perhaps TRBD1 (5 bases). In germline, CDR1 is KGHDR, CDR2 SFDVKD. Trimming removed 10 bases from V and 1 base from J, with 12 bases in between. The CDR3 sequence is 13 residues long. CDR3 DNA sequence: TGTGCCACGATGAAGACAGCGAACACTGAAGCTTTCTTT. This gives the protein CATMKTANTEAFF.

This clonotype has a count of ten or more. The chain has TRBV28 and TRBJ2-3; D may be TRBD2 (7 bases). This CDR3 spans 15 amino acids. The germline V and J ends were trimmed by 5 bases and 0 bases, with 12 bases remaining between them. The germline V gene encodes CDR1 MDHEN and CDR2 SYDVKM. The CDR3 loop is CASSPRGASTDTQYF. The CDR3 DNA reads as TGTGCCAGCAGTCCTCGGGGGGCTAGCACAGATACGCAGTATTTT. The full variable domain, in which reference TRBV28 and TRBJ2-3 provide the parts outside the CDR3, is DVKVTQSSRYLVKRTGEKVFLECVQDMDHENMFWYRQDPGLGLRLIYFSYDVKMKEKGDIPEGYSVSREKKERFSLILESASTNQTSMYLCASSPRGASTDTQYFGPGTRLTVL.

Ten or more counts support this clonotype. The genes are TRBV28 and TRBJ2-1, with D possibly TRBD2 on 5 matching bases. V lost 2 bases and J lost 9, with 20 bases in between. Germline values: CDR1 MDHEN, CDR2 SYDVKM. The CDR3 runs to 16 residues. The CDR3 here is CASSLLLPGGGSEQFF. The CDR3 bases are TGTGCCAGCAGTTTACTACTACCCGGAGGAGGAAGTGAGCAGTTCTTC. The complete variable domain, with remaining parts taken from reference TRBV28 and TRBJ2-1, reads DVKVTQSSRYLVKRTGEKVFLECVQDMDHENMFWYRQDPGLGLRLIYFSYDVKMKEKGDIPEGYSVSREKKERFSLILESASTNQTSMYLCASSLLLPGGGSEQFFGPGTRLTVL.

The chain joins TRBV4-3 to TRBJ2-1; 7 bases fit TRBD2. The CDR3 is made up of 18 amino acids. In germline, CDR1 is LGHNA, CDR2 YSLEER. J was trimmed by 4 bases and V by 4 bases; bases with no gene match: 16. CDR3 residues: CASSPQGGAGAIYNEQFF. DNA for the CDR3: TGCGCCAGCAGCCCTCAAGGAGGGGCGGGAGCCATTTACAATGAGCAGTTCTTC.

V is TRBV19 and J is TRBJ1-4; D not certain. Germline lookup yields CDR1 LNHDA and CDR2 SQIVND (reference sequence). The CDR3 spans 14 residues. With 3 bases removed from V and 5 bases from J, the gap between germline ends came to 10 bases. The CDR3 sequence: CASSISRVNEKLFF. CDR3 nucleotides: TGTGCCAGTAGTATCTCCCGGGTCAATGAAAAACTGTTTTTT.

This sequence joins TRBV7-9 and TRBJ2-5; 7 positions agree with TRBD2. With V trimmed by 7 bases and J by 5 bases, 16 bases remained unmatched. The CDR3 sequence is 16 residues long. Per germline, CDR1 SEHNR and CDR2 FQNEAQ (reference sequence). CDR3 coding DNA: TGTGCCAGCACCTCGAAAGGGACTACCCTCGGGGAGACCCAGTACTTC. Its protein is CASTSKGTTLGETQYF. Based on the CDR3 plus reference TRBV7-9 and TRBJ2-5, the full variable domain is DTGVSQNPRHKITKRGQNVTFRCDPISEHNRLYWYRQTLGQGPEFLTYFQNEAQLEKSRLLSDRFSAERPKGSFSTLEIQRTEQGDSAMYLCASTSKGTTLGETQYFGPGTRLLVL.

This clonotype was detected only a few times. The V and J genes are TRBV29-1 and TRBJ2-1; D remains ambiguous. The CDR3 has 10 amino acids. Germline V gene sequence: CDR1 SQVTM, CDR2 ANQGSEA. Trimming took off 4 bases at V and 10 bases at J, with 8 bases between the two ends. CDR3 protein: CSVGEAEQFF. The CDR3 DNA reads as TGCAGCGTTGGAGAGGCCGAGCAGTTCTTC.

This clonotype was found many times. This chain joins TRBV5-1 and TRBJ2-7; 8 bases match TRBD1. The CDR3 totals 15 residues. The J segment lost 2 bases and the V segment lost 3 bases, leaving 7 bases of the junction unmatched. CDR1 is SGHRS, CDR2 YFSETQ, per germline. CDR3 sequence (DNA): TGCGCCAGCAGCTCACAGGGGGTAACGGCCTACGAGCAGTACTTC. Residues: CASSSQGVTAYEQYF.

The chain joins TRBV7-9 to TRBJ2-3; D is ambiguous. CDR3 size: 14 residues. CDR1 is SEHNR and CDR2 is FQNEAQ in the germline V gene (reference sequence). Trimming removed 0 bases at V and 6 bases at J, with 10 bases between. The CDR3 reads CASSLAGRQDTQYF. CDR3 DNA sequence: TGTGCCAGCAGCTTAGCGGGCCGGCAGGATACGCAGTATTTT.

Comments on this clonotype: A much larger clone differs from this one at a single base, so this may be a read error. The CDR3 loop reads CASSYSGRTDAQYF. DNA of the CDR3: TGTGCCAGCAGTTACTCCGGCAGGACAGATGCGCAGTATTTT. The chain has TRBV6-2 or TRBV6-3 and TRBJ2-3; possible D gene TRBD1, 6 bases. The CDR3 extends over 14 amino acids. Looked up from germline, CDR1 is MNHEY and CDR2 is SVGEGT.

This clonotype has more than one count but fewer than ten. The rearrangement uses TRBV7-2 and TRBJ2-5, with D perhaps TRBD2 (6 bases). The CDR3 is 13 amino acids. The V gene lost 5 bases and the J gene lost 5 bases, with 12 bases spanning the gap. CDR1 and CDR2 (germline): SGHTA, FQGNSA. CDR3 loop: CASSLTSLETQYF. The CDR3 bases are TGTGCCAGCAGCCTGACTAGTTTGGAGACCCAGTACTTC.

The V and J genes are TRBV18 and TRBJ2-2; D is undetermined. The CDR3 is 13 residues long. Germline loops: CDR1 KGHSH, CDR2 LQKENI. Trimming removed 8 bases from V and 3 bases from J, with 10 bases in between. This CDR3 is CASRSADTGELFF. The CDR3, as DNA: TGTGCCAGCCGTTCTGCGGACACCGGGGAGCTGTTTTTT.